This T cell receptor beta chain was sequenced in a study of Tregs in tolerant kidney transplant recipients. Germline V lookup: CDR1 SGHTS, CDR2 YDEGEE. The CDR3 contains 15 residues. V gave up 0 bases and J gave up 8 bases, with 14 bases separating them. Study results and caveats: Activated donor B cell expansion appeared to reveal the most relevant donor-specific TCRbeta repertoire. Findings come from small patient numbers and require larger validation.

Generated by immunoSEQ multiplex PCR, the TCRdb table keeps only in-frame clones and is missing some. The table records 110,000 or so clones, 92% of them present only once. With regard to this clone: Its antigen is not identified.

Thawed PBMCs were FACS-sorted into unstimulated CD4+CD25+CD127- regulatory T cells, CD4+CD25- non-regulatory cells, CD4 and CD8 cells. The chain carries TRBV5-8 and TRBJ2-2, with unresolved D. The sequenced sample consisted of CD4+ T cells from blood. The receptor comes from a human donor in good health. The CDR3 bases are TGTGCCAGCAGCTTGGCGACACTGAGGAGTGGGGAGCTGTTTTTT. This translates into CASSLATLRSGELFF.